A selection of T cell receptor beta chains follows, all from one sample in a study of T cell repertoires in cytomegalovirus infection. TCRdb itself ran the reads through MiXCR, one entry per CDR3 protein. The top ten hold 85% to 95% of the sample, which has 70,000 to 85,000 distinct CDR3 sequences, roughly 37% seen once. These receptors are not linked to any known antigen. This material consisted of CD8+ T cells from cultured PBMCs, taken from culture after CMV antigen stimulation. The receptors stem from a human donor in good health (CMV status not recorded). Some clones in this sample may be carry-over from other donors' samples. Each CDR3 is given without its conserved first and last residue. The order of the fields is V gene, J gene, CDR3 protein.

V: TRBV6-6; J: TRBJ1-2; CDR3: ASSDYRGSNYGYT
V: TRBV5-6; J: TRBJ1-2; CDR3: ASSQDRNYGYT
V: TRBV12-3/TRBV12-4; J: TRBJ2-5; CDR3: ASSWQGEETQY
V: TRBV24-1; J: TRBJ2-5; CDR3: ATSDSPGGVGTQY
V: TRBV4-3; J: TRBJ1-2; CDR3: ASSPNRAGGYT
V: TRBV6-5; J: TRBJ2-5; CDR3: ASSPDQETQY
V: TRBV5-4; J: TRBJ2-7; CDR3: ASSPSPGIEQY
V: TRBV5-1; J: TRBJ2-5; CDR3: ASSVTGTATLQETQY
V: TRBV7-2; J: TRBJ1-1; CDR3: ASSLVGGNTEAF
V: TRBV7-6; J: TRBJ2-1; CDR3: ASSYSGTSGYNEQF
V: TRBV7-2; J: TRBJ1-1; CDR3: ASSFGTGRSEAF
V: TRBV11-3; J: TRBJ2-2; CDR3: ASSGQGTSWNTGELF
V: TRBV2; J: TRBJ2-5; CDR3: AGGAGGGETQY
V: TRBV29-1; J: TRBJ1-3; CDR3: SAGAGNTIY
V: TRBV7-8; J: TRBJ2-7; CDR3: ASSLTTGTGTGEQY
V: TRBV6-5; J: TRBJ1-6; CDR3: ASSYSNSPLH
V: TRBV20-1; J: TRBJ2-7; CDR3: SARTDPKPQQY
V: TRBV18; J: TRBJ2-7; CDR3: ASSSLPGDRVPSYEQY
V: TRBV7-2; J: TRBJ1-5; CDR3: ASSADVGNQPQH
V: TRBV7-8; J: TRBJ2-5; CDR3: ASSLSTSGGSRETQY
V: TRBV7-8; J: TRBJ2-2; CDR3: ASSLMGLAGVPYTGELF
V: TRBV19; J: TRBJ1-2; CDR3: ASSTGPEGYT
V: TRBV19; J: -; CDR3: ASSIGFGASTDTQH
V: TRBV7-8; J: TRBJ1-5; CDR3: ASSLWRAGNQPQH
V: TRBV3-1; J: TRBJ2-3; CDR3: ASSQAGPFTDTQY
V: TRBV9; J: TRBJ2-7; CDR3: ASSSSSGVSSYEQY
V: TRBV15; J: TRBJ2-1; CDR3: ATSREPGGAYNEQF
V: TRBV6-1; J: TRBJ1-5; CDR3: ASSEDSGGNQPQH
V: TRBV11-2; J: TRBJ2-7; CDR3: ASSPTSDSSYEQY
V: TRBV7-2; J: TRBJ2-5; CDR3: ASSLQLLLAGGPEETQY
V: TRBV7-9; J: TRBJ2-7; CDR3: ASSLEYEQY
V: TRBV10-3; J: TRBJ2-7; CDR3: AIDGRERTYEQY
V: TRBV6-6; J: TRBJ1-1; CDR3: ASTDRDRGLTDTEAF
V: TRBV27; J: TRBJ2-7; CDR3: ASSFRASGFSYEQY
V: TRBV28; J: TRBJ2-2; CDR3: ASSSRQGGNTGELF
V: TRBV27; J: TRBJ1-4; CDR3: ASSYRGLANEKLF
V: TRBV25-1; J: TRBJ2-7; CDR3: ASSDLRQGAYEQY
V: TRBV12-3/TRBV12-4; J: TRBJ1-2; CDR3: ASSFGTAYGYT
V: TRBV28; J: TRBJ1-1; CDR3: ATKRAGYVNTEAF
V: TRBV28; J: TRBJ2-1; CDR3: ASSLVQRLNNEQF
V: TRBV6-1; J: TRBJ2-2; CDR3: ASSERDRVNGELF
V: TRBV7-8; J: TRBJ2-3; CDR3: ASSLGNTGTDTQY
V: TRBV11-2; J: TRBJ2-2; CDR3: ASSLAGQPPDRSGELF
V: TRBV7-6; J: TRBJ2-3; CDR3: ASSLTTIGSGTGGTDTQY
V: TRBV6-5; J: TRBJ1-1; CDR3: ASSTGPEAF
V: TRBV28; J: TRBJ2-5; CDR3: ASREPGQETQY
V: TRBV10-1; J: TRBJ1-3; CDR3: ARCSGNTIY
V: TRBV9; J: TRBJ1-1; CDR3: ASSGLSGQSNTEAF
V: TRBV19; J: TRBJ1-6; CDR3: ASRAEAMNSPLH
V: TRBV7-9; J: TRBJ2-5; CDR3: ASSSTQPEGQY
V: TRBV6-1; J: TRBJ1-2; CDR3: ASLGTGSNGYT